This T cell receptor (beta chain) was recovered during a study of cytomegalovirus exposure and HLA in healthy donors. Study-level points and caveats: Most sequenced TCRs were rare (though some public TCRs occurred in many donors). TCR beta sequences reportedly predicted the HLA-A and HLA-B alleles of most subjects accurately. Common viral pathogens were later found to be apparently linked to several of the most significant clusters. Earlier results showed most TCR beta V segments being productive about 87% or about 30% of the time.

The PCR employed 60 Vbeta primers together with 13 Jbeta primers. The assay was immunoSEQ multiplex PCR, and TCRdb's table has in-frame clones only and misses some. The sample yields approximately 240,000 clones, around 89% seen once. Concerning this clone: Antigen: not known.

Germline V lookup: CDR1 LNHDA, CDR2 SQIVND (reference sequence). The CDR3 is made up of 18 amino acids. J lost 4 bases, V lost 4 bases, and 16 bases had no gene match. The sequenced sample consisted of PBMCs. This TCR was recovered from a young woman in good health and CMV-seronegative. V usage is TRBV19 and J usage is TRBJ1-2; 9 bases are a match to TRBD1. The CDR3 coding sequence is TGTGCCAGTAGTAGGACCCGGGACAGGGCTTCCTTTAGCTATGGCTACACCTTC. It translates to CASSRTRDRASFSYGYTF.